There are a few counts of the clone carrying this T cell receptor beta chain. CDR3 regions were amplified by Arm-PCR using iRepertoire HTBI primers to build TCR beta libraries. TCRdb processed the multiplex PCR reads anew with MiXCR; each CDR3 protein has one entry. This table has roughly 520,000 distinct CDR3 sequences, 12% appearing once. Regarding time point: newly diagnosed GD, antithyroid drugs for less than 3 months. From RNA extracted from PBMCs, the TCR library was made. Peripheral blood, 7.5 to 9 milliliters of it, was drawn into EDTA tubes. Per germline, CDR1 MGHRA and CDR2 YSYEKL. The J segment lost 0 bases and the V segment lost 1 base, leaving 14 bases of the junction unmatched. The length of the CDR3 is 21 residues. This specimen comes from a study of regulatory T cells in long-lasting Graves disease. These data also formed part of another study, on T cells in Graves' hyperthyroidism and ophthalmopathy.

This clonotype was sampled from a woman aged 30 to 39 with Graves disease. The chain is built from TRBV4-1 and TRBJ2-1; 11 bases are a match to TRBD2. The sample in question was peripheral blood mononuclear cells (PBMCs), obtained at new diagnosis, from a patient treated with antithyroid drugs. The CDR3 DNA sequence: TGCGCCAGCAGCCAAGGGACCGGGACTAGCGGCATATTTAGCTCCTACAATGAGCAGTTCTTC. Encoded protein: CASSQGTGTSGIFSSYNEQFF.